A selection of T cell receptor beta chains follows, all from one sample in a study of shared clonotypes between healthy human individuals. Produced via immunoSEQ multiplex PCR; TCRdb's table is partial and in-frame only. The repertoire holds about 680,000 clones, 60% to 75% seen once, with around 2% in the top ten. The sequenced sample consisted of memory CD4+ T cells sorted from blood. These receptors were obtained from a woman aged 25 to 39 in good health. Each CDR3 is given with its conserved first and last residue. Each record gives: D gene, V gene, clone size, J gene, CDR3 DNA, CDR3 protein. D genes are given only for firm matches. Clone size is not always given. Where it is, it says once, few, many or a class for expanded clones.

D: TRBD1
V: TRBV10-3
size: NA
J: TRBJ2-7
DNA: TGTGCCATCAGTGTGGGACAGGGCAAGTACGAGCAGTACTTC
CDR3: CAISVGQGKYEQYF

D: TRBD1
V: TRBV6-4
size: few
J: TRBJ1-5
DNA: TGTGCCAGCTCCCGACAGGGTGGTAATCAGCCCCAGCATTTT
CDR3: CASSRQGGNQPQHF

D: NA
V: TRBV9
size: NA
J: TRBJ2-2
DNA: TGTGCCAGCACCCCCGAGGTAGCGGCGAACACCGGGGAGCTGTTTTTT
CDR3: CASTPEVAANTGELFF

D: TRBD1
V: TRBV27
size: NA
J: TRBJ2-7
DNA: TGTGCCAGCCGGACAGGGGCCTACGAGCAGTACTTC
CDR3: CASRTGAYEQYF

D: NA
V: TRBV11-2
size: once
J: TRBJ2-2
DNA: TGTGCCAGCAGCTTAATGCGAGGGGACACCGGGGAGCTGTTTTTT
CDR3: CASSLMRGDTGELFF

D: NA
V: TRBV6-5
size: NA
J: TRBJ2-2
DNA: TGTGCCAGCAGTTACCAAGCAGGGGTGACCGGGGAGCTGTTTTTT
CDR3: CASSYQAGVTGELFF

D: NA
V: TRBV7-9
size: few
J: TRBJ1-1
DNA: TGTGCCAGCAGCTTAGCGACGAAACCCCTGCTGGCTTTCTTT
CDR3: CASSLATKPLLAFF

D: NA
V: TRBV5-1
size: NA
J: TRBJ2-1
DNA: TGCGCCAGCAGCTTGGTTCAGGGGACGAATGAGCAGTTCTTC
CDR3: CASSLVQGTNEQFF

D: NA
V: TRBV30
size: NA
J: TRBJ2-7
DNA: TGTGCCTGGAGCCCAGACAGCTACGAGCAGTACTTC
CDR3: CAWSPDSYEQYF

D: TRBD1
V: TRBV7-2
size: NA
J: TRBJ1-5
DNA: TGTGCCAGCAGCTCCGGGGTCCGGGACAGGGTTGGACAGCCCCAGCATTTT
CDR3: CASSSGVRDRVGQPQHF

D: TRBD2
V: TRBV28
size: NA
J: TRBJ2-5
DNA: TGTGCCAGCAGTGGGCTAGCGGGAGGACAAGAGACCCAGTACTTC
CDR3: CASSGLAGGQETQYF

D: NA
V: TRBV5-4
size: NA
J: TRBJ2-6
DNA: TGTGCCACTCACAGGGGGGGCGCTGGGGCCAACGTCCTGACTTTC
CDR3: CATHRGGAGANVLTF

D: TRBD2
V: TRBV11-2
size: NA
J: TRBJ2-7
DNA: TGTGCCAGCAGCTTAGATCTGAGCGGGAGGTACGAGCAGTACTTC
CDR3: CASSLDLSGRYEQYF

D: NA
V: TRBV9
size: NA
J: TRBJ2-6
DNA: TGTGCCAGCAGCGTAGTTCCATCTGGGGCCAACGTCCTGACTTTC
CDR3: CASSVVPSGANVLTF

D: NA
V: TRBV18
size: NA
J: TRBJ2-7
DNA: TGTGCCAGCTCACCATTAGGTAGGACCGCCTACGAGCAGTACTTC
CDR3: CASSPLGRTAYEQYF

D: NA
V: TRBV7-2
size: NA
J: TRBJ2-1
DNA: TGTGCCAGCAGCCCGAGAGAAAGTGGGAATGAGCAGTTCTTC
CDR3: CASSPRESGNEQFF

D: NA
V: TRBV6-1
size: NA
J: TRBJ1-3
DNA: TGTGCCAGCACCTGGAGCTCTGGAAACACCATATATTTT
CDR3: CASTWSSGNTIYF

D: NA
V: TRBV18
size: NA
J: TRBJ1-5
DNA: TGTGCCAGCTCACGCATAAATAGCAATCAGCCCCAGCATTTT
CDR3: CASSRINSNQPQHF

D: TRBD2
V: TRBV4-1
size: NA
J: TRBJ2-5
DNA: TGCGCCAGCAGCCCGGGGCCGTTGGCTAGCGGGAGGGGGTACCAAGAGACCCAGTACTTC
CDR3: CASSPGPLASGRGYQETQYF

D: TRBD2
V: TRBV12-5
size: NA
J: TRBJ2-1
DNA: TGTGCTAGTGGTTTGGTACTGAGTCTGACTAGCGGGAGGGCCCCCTACAATGAGCAGTTCTTC
CDR3: CASGLVLSLTSGRAPYNEQFF

D: NA
V: TRBV6-5
size: NA
J: TRBJ2-7
DNA: TGTGCCAGCAGTTCCATAGGACTAAACTCCTACGAGCAGTACTTC
CDR3: CASSSIGLNSYEQYF

D: NA
V: TRBV28
size: many
J: TRBJ2-7
DNA: TGTGCCAGCAGCGGGTTACCGGGAGTGCCCTACGAGCAGTACTTC
CDR3: CASSGLPGVPYEQYF

D: TRBD1
V: TRBV28
size: NA
J: TRBJ1-5
DNA: TGTGCCAGCAGACGCGGGACAGATGCTCAGCCCCAGCATTTT
CDR3: CASRRGTDAQPQHF

D: NA
V: TRBV11-1
size: few
J: TRBJ2-3
DNA: TGTGCCAGCAGCGCCGACAGTTTCACAGATACGCAGTATTTT
CDR3: CASSADSFTDTQYF

D: NA
V: TRBV6-5
size: NA
J: TRBJ2-4
DNA: TGTGCCAGCCGTGGGGCAGGACGGTGGAACATTCAGTACTTC
CDR3: CASRGAGRWNIQYF

D: TRBD1
V: TRBV5-6
size: NA
J: TRBJ2-7
DNA: TGTGCCAGCAGCTACACAGGGGGCGAGCAGTACTTC
CDR3: CASSYTGGEQYF

D: NA
V: TRBV6-5
size: NA
J: TRBJ2-5
DNA: TGTGCCAGCAGTTATGGTGAGACCCAGTACTTC
CDR3: CASSYGETQYF

D: NA
V: TRBV30
size: NA
J: TRBJ2-2
DNA: TGTGCCTGGAGTCATCCTAGTAATGACGGGGAGCTGTTTTTT
CDR3: CAWSHPSNDGELFF

D: NA
V: TRBV19
size: NA
J: TRBJ2-5
DNA: TGTGCCAGTAGTATTCGGGGAAGACAAGAGACCCAGTACTTC
CDR3: CASSIRGRQETQYF

D: NA
V: TRBV19
size: NA
J: TRBJ2-7
DNA: TGTGCCAGTAGTAATCAGGGGGGGAGCTCCTACGAGCAGTACTTC
CDR3: CASSNQGGSSYEQYF

D: NA
V: TRBV5-1
size: NA
J: TRBJ2-5
DNA: TGCGCCAGCAGCTTGGCCCTGGGGGGACCACAAGAGACCCAGTACTTC
CDR3: CASSLALGGPQETQYF

D: TRBD1
V: TRBV5-1
size: once
J: TRBJ2-5
DNA: TGCGCCAGCAGCTCCGGTGACAGGGAAGTAGCCGCAGAGACCCAGTACTTC
CDR3: CASSSGDREVAAETQYF

D: NA
V: TRBV18
size: NA
J: TRBJ2-1
DNA: TGTGCCAGCTCACCGTCCAGGGGAACTTACAATGAGCAGTTCTTC
CDR3: CASSPSRGTYNEQFF

D: TRBD1
V: TRBV11-1
size: once
J: TRBJ1-5
DNA: TGTGCCAGCAGCTTGGGACAGGATCGGCCCCAGCATTTT
CDR3: CASSLGQDRPQHF

D: NA
V: TRBV6-5
size: many
J: TRBJ2-2
DNA: TGTGCCAGCAGTCACACCGACACAGGGCCCGGGGAGCTGTTTTTT
CDR3: CASSHTDTGPGELFF

D: TRBD1
V: TRBV10-2
size: NA
J: TRBJ2-7
DNA: TGCGCCAGCGGGACAGCGTACGAGCAGTACTTC
CDR3: CASGTAYEQYF

D: NA
V: TRBV4-1
size: NA
J: TRBJ2-6
DNA: TGCGCCAGCAGCGAGAGACCACAGGGTGGTGGGGCCAACGTCCTGACTTTC
CDR3: CASSERPQGGGANVLTF

D: NA
V: TRBV27
size: few
J: TRBJ2-3
DNA: TGTGCCAGCAGTTCCAAAAAACCGCACACAGATACGCAGTATTTT
CDR3: CASSSKKPHTDTQYF

D: TRBD2
V: TRBV7-6
size: few
J: TRBJ2-2
DNA: TGTGCCAGCAGCCGGAGGGAGACTAGCGGGCCTACCGGGGAGCTGTTTTTT
CDR3: CASSRRETSGPTGELFF

D: NA
V: TRBV28
size: NA
J: TRBJ1-5
DNA: TGTGCCACCCAAGGACAGATTAATCAGCCCCAGCATTTT
CDR3: CATQGQINQPQHF

D: TRBD1
V: TRBV6-5
size: few
J: TRBJ1-4
DNA: TGTGCCAGCAAAAGGGGGCCCGAAGTCGAAAAACTGTTTTTT
CDR3: CASKRGPEVEKLFF

D: TRBD1
V: TRBV7-9
size: NA
J: TRBJ1-1
DNA: TGTGCCAGCAGCTTGGACAGGGCGATTGAAGCTTTCTTT
CDR3: CASSLDRAIEAFF

D: NA
V: TRBV18
size: NA
J: TRBJ1-5
DNA: TGTGCCAGCTCACCGGCAAGCAATCAGCCCCAGCATTTT
CDR3: CASSPASNQPQHF

D: NA
V: TRBV28
size: NA
J: TRBJ1-5
DNA: TGTGCCAGCCGACCCCAAGGATATAGCAATCAGCCCCAGCATTTT
CDR3: CASRPQGYSNQPQHF

D: NA
V: TRBV6-5
size: NA
J: TRBJ2-7
DNA: TGTGCCAGCAGTAAGGGTTACGAGCAGTACTTC
CDR3: CASSKGYEQYF

D: NA
V: TRBV7-9
size: NA
J: TRBJ2-3
DNA: TGTGCCAGCAGCCCGGGGACTGTTCCAGATACGCAGTATTTT
CDR3: CASSPGTVPDTQYF